This TCR beta chain was documented in a study of T cells after posttransplantation cyclophosphamide. The CDR3 has 12 residues. Germline CDR1 reads SEHNR; CDR2 reads FQNEAQ (reference sequence). V lost 6 bases and J lost 0, with 5 bases in between. Here immunoSEQ multiplex PCR was the method, and the copy in TCRdb shows in-frame clones only, minus some. The table lists about 6,500 clones, 70% to 75% of them singletons. Treatment was busulfan-fludarabine conditioning, a marrow graft, and cyclophosphamide on days +3 and +4. Overall study results and limits: Recipient CMV seropositivity and CMV reactivation strongly tracked TRB clonality. Later blood repertoires were often dominated by clones from the donor CD8+ memory compartment. Tissue-infiltrating T cells from skin or gut overlapped little with blood T cells.

As concerns this clone: Its matching antigen is unknown.

This clonotype originated in a male patient younger than 45 who received an allogeneic stem cell transplant from a related donor, was CMV-positive, and had acute GVHD only. Some T cells may originate from the graft donor. The sequencing used PBMCs, collected approximately 1,500 days after allogeneic stem cell transplant with posttransplant cyclophosphamide. The rearrangement uses TRBV7-9 and TRBJ1-1; unclear D gene. The CDR3 loop is CASRLMNTEAFF. CDR3 nucleotide sequence: TGTGCCAGCAGGCTAATGAACACTGAAGCTTTCTTT.